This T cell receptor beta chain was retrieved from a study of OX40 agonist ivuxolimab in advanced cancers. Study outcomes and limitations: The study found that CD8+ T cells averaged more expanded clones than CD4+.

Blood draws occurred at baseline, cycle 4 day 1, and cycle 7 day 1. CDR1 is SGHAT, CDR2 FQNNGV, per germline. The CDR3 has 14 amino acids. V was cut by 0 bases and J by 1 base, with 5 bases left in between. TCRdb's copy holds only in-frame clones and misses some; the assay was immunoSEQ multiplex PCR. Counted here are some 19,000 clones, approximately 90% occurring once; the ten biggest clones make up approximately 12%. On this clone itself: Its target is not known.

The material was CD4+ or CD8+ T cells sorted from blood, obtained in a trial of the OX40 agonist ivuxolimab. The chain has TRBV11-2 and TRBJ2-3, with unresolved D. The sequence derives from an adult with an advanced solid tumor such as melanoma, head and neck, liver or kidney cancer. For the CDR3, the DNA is TGTGCCAGCAGCTTAGACAGACGCACAGATACGCAGTATTTT. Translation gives CASSLDRRTDTQYF.